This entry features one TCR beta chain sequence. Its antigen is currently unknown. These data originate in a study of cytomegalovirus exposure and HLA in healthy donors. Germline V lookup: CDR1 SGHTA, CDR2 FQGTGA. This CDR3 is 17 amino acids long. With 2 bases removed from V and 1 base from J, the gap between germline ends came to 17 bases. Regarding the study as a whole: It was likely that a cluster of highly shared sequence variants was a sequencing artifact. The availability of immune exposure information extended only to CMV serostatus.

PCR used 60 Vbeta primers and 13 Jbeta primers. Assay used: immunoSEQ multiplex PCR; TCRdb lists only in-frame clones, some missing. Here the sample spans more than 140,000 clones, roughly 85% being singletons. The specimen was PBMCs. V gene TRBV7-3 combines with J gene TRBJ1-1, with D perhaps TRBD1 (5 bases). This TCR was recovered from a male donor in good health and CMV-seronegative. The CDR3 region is CASSLVGAGGQNTEAFF. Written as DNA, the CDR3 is TGTGCCAGCAGCTTAGTCGGGGCTGGAGGGCAGAACACTGAAGCTTTCTTT.